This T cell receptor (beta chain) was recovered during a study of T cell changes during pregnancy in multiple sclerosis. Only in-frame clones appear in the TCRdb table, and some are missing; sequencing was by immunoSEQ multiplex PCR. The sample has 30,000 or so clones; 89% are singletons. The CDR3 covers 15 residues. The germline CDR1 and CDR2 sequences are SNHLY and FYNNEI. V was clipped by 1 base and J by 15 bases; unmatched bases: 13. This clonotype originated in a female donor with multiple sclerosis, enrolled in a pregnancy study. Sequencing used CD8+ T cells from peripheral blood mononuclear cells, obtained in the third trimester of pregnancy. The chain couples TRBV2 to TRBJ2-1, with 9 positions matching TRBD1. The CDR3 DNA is TGTGCCAGCAGTGAAGTCCCCTTAGACAGGGGGGTAGTGTTCTTC. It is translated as CASSEVPLDRGVVFF. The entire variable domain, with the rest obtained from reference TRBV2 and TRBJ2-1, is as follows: EPEVTQTPSHQVTQMGQEVILRCVPISNHLYFYWYRQILGQKVEFLVSFYNNEISEKSEIFDDQFSVERPDGSNFTLKIRSTKLEDSAMYFCASSEVPLDRGVVFFGPGTRLTVL.